A single sample is the source of the 20 T cell receptor beta chains below, sequenced in a study of spatial heterogeneity in lung cancer. General study results and limits: The study found that expanded intratumoral alpha and beta TCR counts tracked tumor mutation counts.

TCRdb reanalysed the 5' RACE reads using MiXCR and keeps one entry per CDR3 protein. The table shows some 15,000 distinct CDR3 sequences, with around 4.7% occurring only once. Documented time point: sample taken at primary tumor resection. Their antigen targets remain unknown. The input for sequencing was lung tumor tissue, taken at surgery. The receptors were gathered from a female donor with early-stage non-small cell lung cancer.

This clonotype was found many times. This chain links TRBV27 with TRBJ2-1; 8 nucleotides line up with TRBD1. V shed 8 bases and J 3 bases; nucleotides not matched to a gene: 9. CDR1 is MNHEY and CDR2 is SMNVEV in the germline V gene (reference sequence). The CDR3 totals 15 residues. CDR3 protein: CASCRGQYNYNEQFF. CDR3 DNA sequence: TGTGCCAGCTGCAGGGGGCAATATAACTACAATGAGCAGTTCTTC.

This clonotype has a count of ten or more. This chain joins TRBV10-3 and TRBJ2-1; D remains unclear. Germline lookup yields CDR1 ENHRY and CDR2 SYGVKD. V was pared by 6 bases and J by 4 bases, with 7 bases between. The CDR3 has 12 residues. The CDR3 loop reads CAISDQYNEQFF. In DNA, the CDR3 is TGTGCCATCAGCGACCAGTACAATGAGCAGTTCTTC.

This clonotype has a count of ten or more. The chain joins TRBV5-1 to TRBJ1-1; possible D gene TRBD1, 6 bases. V lost 0 bases to trimming and J lost 1 base, with 10 bases between them. Per the germline V gene, CDR1 is SGHRS and CDR2 is YFSETQ. The CDR3 is made up of 15 amino acids. CDR3: CASSLAGQTNTEAFF. The DNA of the CDR3 is TGCGCCAGCAGCTTGGCTGGACAGACGAACACTGAAGCTTTCTTT.

This clonotype was seen many times. CDR3 DNA sequence: TGTGCCACCAGCAGAGATCACGGAGAGGGCCCCAGGGAAAAACTGTTTTTT. Translation: CATSRDHGEGPREKLFF. The chain combines TRBV15 with TRBJ1-4; D gene ambiguous. CDR1 is LNHNV, CDR2 YYDKDF, per germline (reference sequence). Trimming cost V 0 bases and J 8 bases, with 19 bases left between them. The CDR3 has 17 residues. Supplemented by reference TRBV15 and TRBJ1-4, the full variable domain reads DAMVIQNPRYQVTQFGKPVTLSCSQTLNHNVMYWYQQKSSQAPKLLFHYYDKDFNNEADTPDNFQSRRPNTSFCFLDIRSPGLGDTAMYLCATSRDHGEGPREKLFFGSGTQLSVL.

The sample holds many counts of this clonotype. This chain joins TRBV29-1 and TRBJ1-5, with 10 bases that match TRBD1. Germline V gene lookup returns CDR1 SQVTM and CDR2 ANQGSEA. The V gene end was trimmed by 7 bases and the J gene end by 6 bases; junction bases not matched to a gene: 3. There are 12 residues in the CDR3. The CDR3 sequence is CSAGQGGQPQHF. CDR3 in DNA: TGCAGCGCTGGACAGGGGGGTCAGCCCCAGCATTTT.

This clonotype was picked up many times. CDR3 region: CSARRGRPLYYEQYF. In DNA, the CDR3 is TGCAGTGCCAGAAGGGGTAGGCCCCTCTACTACGAGCAGTACTTC. V is TRBV20-1 and J is TRBJ2-7, with D possibly matching TRBD1 (5 bases). CDR1 is DFQATT and CDR2 is SNEGSKA in the germline V gene (reference sequence). Trimming cost V 6 bases and J 3 bases, with 21 bases left between them. This CDR3 comprises 15 residues.

This clonotype was seen many times. The chain carries TRBV29-1 and TRBJ2-7; a possible D gene is TRBD2 (5 bases). Germline V gene data show CDR1 as SQVTM and CDR2 as ANQGSEA. The CDR3 is 14 amino acids. Trimming removed 4 bases from V and 6 bases from J, with 19 bases in between. This CDR3 reads CSVVELGQEGEQYF. DNA of the CDR3: TGCAGCGTTGTGGAACTAGGCCAAGAGGGCGAGCAGTACTTC.

Ten or more counts support this clonotype. V is TRBV7-3 and J is TRBJ2-7, with D possibly being TRBD1 (6 bases). The CDR3 contains 13 residues. Germline V gives CDR1 SGHTA, CDR2 FQGTGA. Trimming removed 1 base at V and 6 bases at J, with 10 bases between. CDR3 loop: CASSLNGGREQYF. The CDR3 DNA is TGTGCCAGCAGCTTAAATGGGGGCCGCGAGCAGTACTTC.

Ten or more counts support this clonotype. V and J are TRBV7-9 and TRBJ1-5, with 10 bases fitting TRBD1. CDR3 length: 15 amino acids. Germline V lookup: CDR1 SEHNR, CDR2 FQNEAQ (reference sequence). J gave up 5 bases and V 3 bases, and 4 bases lay outside the gene matches. CDR3 protein: CASSFSTGGDQPQHF. The CDR3 DNA is TGTGCCAGCAGCTTTTCGACAGGGGGCGATCAGCCCCAGCATTTT. The full variable domain, with the rest looked up from reference TRBV7-9 and TRBJ1-5, is DTGVSQNPRHKITKRGQNVTFRCDPISEHNRLYWYRQTLGQGPEFLTYFQNEAQLEKSRLLSDRFSAERPKGSFSTLEIQRTEQGDSAMYLCASSFSTGGDQPQHFGDGTRLSIL.

This clonotype was found many times. This chain uses TRBV6-6 with TRBJ2-5; 7 nucleotides match TRBD2. V gave up 6 bases and J gave up 1 base; unmatched junction bases: 14. This CDR3 comprises 17 residues. The V gene's germline CDR1 is MNHNY and CDR2 SVGAGI (reference sequence). For the CDR3, the DNA is TGTGCCAGCAGCCGGGCGCGCGGGGGAACCCCCCAAGAGACCCAGTACTTC. Translated: CASSRARGGTPQETQYF.

There are many counts of this clonotype. The rearrangement links TRBV6-5 to TRBJ2-7; D not certain. V was shortened by 5 bases and J by 5 bases, with 16 bases between the two germline ends. The germline CDR1 and CDR2 sequences are MNHEY and SVGAGI. The CDR3 runs 14 residues. In nucleotides, the CDR3 is TGTGCCAGCAGTAGCCCCGGTGGGCGGAACGAGCAGTACTTC. Protein sequence: CASSSPGGRNEQYF.

This clonotype was observed at least ten times. The chain uses TRBV9 and TRBJ1-2; D not resolved. V dropped 0 bases and J dropped 3 bases, with 12 bases sitting between them. Germline V gene lookup returns CDR1 SGDLS and CDR2 YYNGEE. This CDR3 comprises 15 residues. CDR3 residues: CASSVELSGYYGYTF. The CDR3 DNA is TGTGCCAGCAGCGTAGAACTGTCGGGGTACTATGGCTACACCTTC.

This clonotype was counted a few times. The chain uses TRBV7-3 and TRBJ1-5; D is ambiguous. Germline V gene sequence: CDR1 SGHTA, CDR2 FQGTGA. CDR3 length: 14 amino acids. Trimming cost V 2 bases and J 1 base, with 6 bases left between them. The CDR3 coding sequence is TGTGCCAGCAGCTTATGGTCAAGCAATCAGCCCCAGCATTTT. This encodes CASSLWSSNQPQHF.

This clonotype was seen many times. This chain uses TRBV4-3 with TRBJ2-1; D might be TRBD1 or TRBD2, each matching 5 bases. Germline CDR1 is LGHNA and CDR2 is YSLEER. The CDR3 length is 15 residues. The V and J ends lost 1 base and 7 bases respectively, with 14 bases between them. CDR3 bases: TGCGCCAGCAGCCAAGGCCGGGGCCGAGGGAATGAGCAGTTCTTC. Translated, it gives CASSQGRGRGNEQFF.

This clonotype has at least ten counts. The V call is TRBV3-1, the J call TRBJ2-5; 10 bases map to TRBD1. The ends lost 3 bases at V and 5 bases at J; junction bases unmatched: 6. The CDR3 is 15 residues long. The germline V gene encodes CDR1 LGHDT and CDR2 YNNKEL (reference sequence). The CDR3, as DNA: TGTGCCAGCAGCCATCCCGGGACAGGGGTGGAGACCCAGTACTTC. Translating it yields CASSHPGTGVETQYF.

This clonotype came up many times. This sequence joins TRBV24-1 and TRBJ1-2; TRBD1 aligns across 8 bases. Germline V lookup: CDR1 KGHDR, CDR2 SFDVKD. This CDR3 contains 14 residues. Trimming took 4 bases from V and 8 from J; bases not matched to a gene: 8. CDR3 in DNA: TGTGCCACCAGTGACCCTGGACAGGGTAGCGGCTACACCTTC. Protein sequence: CATSDPGQGSGYTF.

This clonotype has a count of ten or more. V gene TRBV6-5 combines with J gene TRBJ1-5; D may be TRBD1 (6 bases). Germline V CDR1 and CDR2: MNHEY, SVGAGI. The CDR3 has 13 residues. V lost 5 bases and J 5 bases, leaving 10 bases between the germline ends. The CDR3 region is CASSKQGHQPQHF. In DNA form, the CDR3 reads TGTGCCAGCAGTAAACAGGGACATCAGCCCCAGCATTTT.

The rearrangement links TRBV6-2 or TRBV6-3 to TRBJ2-1, with 7 positions matching TRBD1. Germline V lookup: CDR1 MNHEY, CDR2 SVGEGT. With V trimmed by 5 bases and J by 5 bases, 6 bases remained unmatched. This CDR3 is built from 14 residues. The DNA for the CDR3 is TGTGCCAGCAGTCGGGACAGCTACGACAATGAGCAGTTCTTC. Translated, it gives CASSRDSYDNEQFF.

This clonotype was picked up many times. The chain employs TRBV10-2 and TRBJ1-1, with 7 bases matching TRBD1. In germline, CDR1 is WSHSY, CDR2 SAAADI. V lost 4 bases and J lost 2; bases outside the gene matches: 7. The CDR3 runs 15 residues. The CDR3 DNA reads TGCGCCAGCAGTGGAAGACAGGGAATAAACACTGAAGCTTTCTTT. The encoded protein is CASSGRQGINTEAFF.

CDR3 loop: CASRRSLRQDQPQHF. In DNA, the CDR3 is TGTGCCAGCAGACGCAGCCTGAGGCAGGATCAGCCCCAGCATTTT. This chain joins TRBV6-2 or TRBV6-3 and TRBJ1-5; no firm D call. The CDR3 is made up of 15 amino acids. Germline V gives CDR1 MNHEY, CDR2 SVGEGT. V gave up 6 bases and J gave up 5 bases, with 17 bases separating them.